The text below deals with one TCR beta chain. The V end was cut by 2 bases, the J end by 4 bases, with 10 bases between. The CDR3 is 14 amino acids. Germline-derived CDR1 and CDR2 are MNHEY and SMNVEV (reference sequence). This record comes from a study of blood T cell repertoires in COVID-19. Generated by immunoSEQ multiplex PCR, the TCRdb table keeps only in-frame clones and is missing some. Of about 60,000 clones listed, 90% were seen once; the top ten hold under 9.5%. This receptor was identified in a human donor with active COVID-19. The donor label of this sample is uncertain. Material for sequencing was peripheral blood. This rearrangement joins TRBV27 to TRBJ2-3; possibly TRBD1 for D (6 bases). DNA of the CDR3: TGTGCCAGCAGTTTAACAGGGACCTCAGATACGCAGTATTTT. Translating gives CASSLTGTSDTQYF.